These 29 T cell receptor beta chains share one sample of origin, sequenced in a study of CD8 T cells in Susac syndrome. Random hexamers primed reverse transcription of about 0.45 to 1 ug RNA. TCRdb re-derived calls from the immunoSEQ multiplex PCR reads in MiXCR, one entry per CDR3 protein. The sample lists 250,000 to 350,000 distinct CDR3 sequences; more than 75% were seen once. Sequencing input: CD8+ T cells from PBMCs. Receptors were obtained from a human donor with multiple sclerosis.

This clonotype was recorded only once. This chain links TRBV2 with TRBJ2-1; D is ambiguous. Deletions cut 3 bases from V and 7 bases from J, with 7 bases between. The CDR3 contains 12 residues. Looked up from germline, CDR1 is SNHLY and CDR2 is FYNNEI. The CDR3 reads CASSEFRNEQFF. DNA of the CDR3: TGTGCCAGCAGTGAGTTCCGGAATGAGCAGTTCTTC.

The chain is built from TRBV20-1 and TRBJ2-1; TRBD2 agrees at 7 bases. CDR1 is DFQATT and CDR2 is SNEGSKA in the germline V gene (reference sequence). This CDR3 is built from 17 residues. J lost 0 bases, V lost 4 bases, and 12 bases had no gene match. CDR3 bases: TGCAGTGCTAATTACCGGGACTACCAACGCTCCTACAATGAGCAGTTCTTC. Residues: CSANYRDYQRSYNEQFF.

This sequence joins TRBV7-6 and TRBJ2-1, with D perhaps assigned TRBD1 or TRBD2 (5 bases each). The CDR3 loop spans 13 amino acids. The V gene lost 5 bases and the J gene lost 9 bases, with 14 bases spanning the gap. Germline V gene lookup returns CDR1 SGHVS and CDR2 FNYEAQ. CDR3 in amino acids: CASSQTNGAEQFF. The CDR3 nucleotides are TGTGCCAGCAGCCAAACAAACGGGGCTGAGCAGTTCTTC.

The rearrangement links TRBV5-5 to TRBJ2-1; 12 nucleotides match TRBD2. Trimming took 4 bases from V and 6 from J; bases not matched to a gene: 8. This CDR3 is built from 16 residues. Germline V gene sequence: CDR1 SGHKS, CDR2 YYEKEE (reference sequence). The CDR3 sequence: CASSPGLAGRPNEQFF. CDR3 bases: TGTGCCAGCAGCCCCGGACTAGCGGGACGGCCCAATGAGCAGTTCTTC.

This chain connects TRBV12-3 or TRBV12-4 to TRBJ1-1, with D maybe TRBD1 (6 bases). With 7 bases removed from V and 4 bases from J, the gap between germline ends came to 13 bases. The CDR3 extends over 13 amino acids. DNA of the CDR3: TGTGCCAGCACGGAGGGGGGAGGCACTGAAGCTTTCTTT. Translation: CASTEGGGTEAFF.

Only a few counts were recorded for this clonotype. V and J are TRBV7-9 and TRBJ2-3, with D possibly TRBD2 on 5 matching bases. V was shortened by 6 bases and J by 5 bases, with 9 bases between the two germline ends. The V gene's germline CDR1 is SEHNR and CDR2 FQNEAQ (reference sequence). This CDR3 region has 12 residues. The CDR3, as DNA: TGTGCCAGCAGTCTAGCTAGAGATACGCAGTATTTT. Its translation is CASSLARDTQYF.

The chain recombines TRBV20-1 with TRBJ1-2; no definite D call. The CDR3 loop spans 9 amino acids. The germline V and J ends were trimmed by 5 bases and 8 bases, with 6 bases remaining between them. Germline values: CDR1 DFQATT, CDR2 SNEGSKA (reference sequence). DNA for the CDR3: TGCAGTGCTGCCGGGGGCTACACCTTC. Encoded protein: CSAAGGYTF.

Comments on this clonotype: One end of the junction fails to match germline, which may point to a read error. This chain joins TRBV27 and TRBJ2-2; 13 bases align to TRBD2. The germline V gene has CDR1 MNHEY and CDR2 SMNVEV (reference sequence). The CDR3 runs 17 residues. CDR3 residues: CASTLTSGRAQGGELFF. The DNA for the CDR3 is TGTGCCAGCACTTTAACTAGCGGGAGGGCCCAGGGCGGGGAGCTGTTTTTT.

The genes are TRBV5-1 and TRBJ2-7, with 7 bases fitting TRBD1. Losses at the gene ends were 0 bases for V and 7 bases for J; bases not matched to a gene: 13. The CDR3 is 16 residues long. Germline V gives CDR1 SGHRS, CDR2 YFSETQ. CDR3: CASSLALKGALGEQYF. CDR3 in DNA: TGCGCCAGCAGCTTGGCACTCAAGGGGGCTCTGGGGGAGCAGTACTTC.

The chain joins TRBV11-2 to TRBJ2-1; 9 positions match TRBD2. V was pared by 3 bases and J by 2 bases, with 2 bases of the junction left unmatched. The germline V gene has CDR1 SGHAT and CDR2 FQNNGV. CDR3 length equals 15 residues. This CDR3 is CASSFKRGAYNEQFF. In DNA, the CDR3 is TGTGCCAGCAGCTTTAAGCGGGGGGCCTACAATGAGCAGTTCTTC.

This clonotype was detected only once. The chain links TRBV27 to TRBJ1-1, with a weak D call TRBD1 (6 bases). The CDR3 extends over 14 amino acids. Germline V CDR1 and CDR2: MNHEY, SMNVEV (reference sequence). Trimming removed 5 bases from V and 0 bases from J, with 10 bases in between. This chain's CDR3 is CASSGGALNTEAFF. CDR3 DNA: TGTGCCAGCAGTGGGGGGGCCTTGAACACTGAAGCTTTCTTT.

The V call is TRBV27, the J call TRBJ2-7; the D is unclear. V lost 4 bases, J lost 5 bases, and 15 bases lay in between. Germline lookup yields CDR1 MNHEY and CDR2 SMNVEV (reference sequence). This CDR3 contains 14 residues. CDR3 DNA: TGTGCCAGCAGTTACGCCGGGCCAAGGAACGAGCAGTACTTC. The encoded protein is CASSYAGPRNEQYF.

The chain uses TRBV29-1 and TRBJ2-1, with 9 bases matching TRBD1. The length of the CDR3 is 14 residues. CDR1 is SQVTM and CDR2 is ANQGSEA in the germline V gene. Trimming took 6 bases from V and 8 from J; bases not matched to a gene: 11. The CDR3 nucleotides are TGCAGCGTAGCCGGGACAGGGAACCTATATGAGCAGTTCTTC. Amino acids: CSVAGTGNLYEQFF.

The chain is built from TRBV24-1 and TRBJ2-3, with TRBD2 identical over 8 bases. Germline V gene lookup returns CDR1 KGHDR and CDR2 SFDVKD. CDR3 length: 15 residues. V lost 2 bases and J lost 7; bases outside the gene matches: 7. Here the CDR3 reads CATSDYGLARHTQYF. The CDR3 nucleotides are TGTGCCACCAGTGATTATGGACTAGCTCGCCATACGCAGTATTTT.

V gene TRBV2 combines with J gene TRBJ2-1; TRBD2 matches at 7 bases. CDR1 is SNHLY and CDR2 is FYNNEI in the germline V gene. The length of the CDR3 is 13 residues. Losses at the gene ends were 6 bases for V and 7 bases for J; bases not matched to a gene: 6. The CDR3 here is CASSGGRGNEQFF. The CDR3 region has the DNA TGTGCCAGCAGCGGCGGGAGAGGAAATGAGCAGTTCTTC.

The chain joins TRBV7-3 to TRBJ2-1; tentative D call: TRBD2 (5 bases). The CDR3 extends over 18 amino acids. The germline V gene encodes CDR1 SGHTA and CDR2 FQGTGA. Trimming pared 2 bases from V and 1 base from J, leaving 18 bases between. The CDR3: CASSLGWGDTGSYNEQFF. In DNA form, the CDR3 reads TGTGCCAGCAGCTTAGGGTGGGGTGATACGGGATCCTACAATGAGCAGTTCTTC.

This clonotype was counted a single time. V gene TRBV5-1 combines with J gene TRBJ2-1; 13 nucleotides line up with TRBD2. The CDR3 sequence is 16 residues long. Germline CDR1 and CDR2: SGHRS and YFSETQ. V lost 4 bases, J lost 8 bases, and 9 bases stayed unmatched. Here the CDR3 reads CASSRRTSGSYDEQFF. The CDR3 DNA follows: TGCGCCAGCAGCCGAAGGACTAGCGGGAGTTATGATGAGCAGTTCTTC.

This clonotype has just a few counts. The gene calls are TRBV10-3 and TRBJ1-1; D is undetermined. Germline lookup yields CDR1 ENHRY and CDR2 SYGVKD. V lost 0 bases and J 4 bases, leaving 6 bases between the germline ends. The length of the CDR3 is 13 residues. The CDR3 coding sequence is TGTGCCATCAGTGAGTCCGTAGGCACTGAAGCTTTCTTT. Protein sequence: CAISESVGTEAFF.

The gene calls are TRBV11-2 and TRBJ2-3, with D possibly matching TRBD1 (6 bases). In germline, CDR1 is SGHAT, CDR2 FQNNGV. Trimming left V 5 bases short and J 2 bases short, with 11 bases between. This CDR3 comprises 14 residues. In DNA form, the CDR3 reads TGTGCCAGCAGCGGGGGCGGGTACACAGATACGCAGTATTTT. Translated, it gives CASSGGGYTDTQYF.

CDR3 region: CASTLLAGDSPGELFF. CDR3 coding DNA: TGTGCCAGCACCCTACTAGCGGGAGATAGCCCCGGGGAGCTGTTTTTT. This rearrangement joins TRBV27 to TRBJ2-2; 11 bases agree with TRBD2. The V and J ends lost 7 bases and 6 bases, in that order; junction bases with no gene match: 10. Germline-derived CDR1 and CDR2 are MNHEY and SMNVEV (reference sequence). This CDR3 is 16 amino acids long.

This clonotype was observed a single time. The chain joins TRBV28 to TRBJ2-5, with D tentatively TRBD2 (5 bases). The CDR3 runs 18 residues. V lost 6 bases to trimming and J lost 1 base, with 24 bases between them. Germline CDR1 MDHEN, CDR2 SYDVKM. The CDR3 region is CASSRDPRHVRVQETQYF. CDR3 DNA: TGTGCCAGCAGCCGGGATCCTAGACACGTTAGGGTCCAAGAGACCCAGTACTTC.

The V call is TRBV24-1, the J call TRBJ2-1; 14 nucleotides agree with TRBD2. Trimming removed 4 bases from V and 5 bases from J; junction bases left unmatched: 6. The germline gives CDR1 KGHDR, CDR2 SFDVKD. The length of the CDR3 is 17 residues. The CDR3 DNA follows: TGTGCCACCAGTGAGGCCGGGACTAGCGGGAGTAACAATGAGCAGTTCTTC. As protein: CATSEAGTSGSNNEQFF.

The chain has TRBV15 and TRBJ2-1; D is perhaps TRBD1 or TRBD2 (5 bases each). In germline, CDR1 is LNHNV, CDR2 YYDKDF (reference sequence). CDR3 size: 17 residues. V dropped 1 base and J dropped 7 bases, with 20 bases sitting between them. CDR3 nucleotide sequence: TGTGCCACCAGCAGAGTAAGAGGTACGGGACCTACGAATGAGCAGTTCTTC. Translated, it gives CATSRVRGTGPTNEQFF.

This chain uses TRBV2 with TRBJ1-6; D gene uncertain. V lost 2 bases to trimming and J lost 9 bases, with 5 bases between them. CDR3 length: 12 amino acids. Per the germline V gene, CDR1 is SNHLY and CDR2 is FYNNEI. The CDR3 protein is CASSEFGSPLHF. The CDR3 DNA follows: TGTGCCAGCAGTGAATTCGGTTCACCCCTCCACTTT.

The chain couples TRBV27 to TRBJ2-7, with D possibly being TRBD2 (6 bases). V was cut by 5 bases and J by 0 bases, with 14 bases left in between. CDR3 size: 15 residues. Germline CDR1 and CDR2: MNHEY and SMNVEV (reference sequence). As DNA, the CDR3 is TGTGCCAGCAGTCTCCTAGCGTCTAGCTCCTACGAGCAGTACTTC. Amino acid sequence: CASSLLASSSYEQYF.

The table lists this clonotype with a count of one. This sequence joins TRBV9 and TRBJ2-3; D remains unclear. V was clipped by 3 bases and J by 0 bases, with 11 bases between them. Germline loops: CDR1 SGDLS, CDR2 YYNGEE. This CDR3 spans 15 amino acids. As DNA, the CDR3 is TGTGCCAGCAGCGCTTGGCGTACTAGCACAGATACGCAGTATTTT. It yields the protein CASSAWRTSTDTQYF.

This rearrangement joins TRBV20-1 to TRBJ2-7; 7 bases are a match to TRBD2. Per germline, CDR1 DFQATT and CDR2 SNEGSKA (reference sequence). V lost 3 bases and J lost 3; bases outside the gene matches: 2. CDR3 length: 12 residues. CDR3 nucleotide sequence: TGCAGTGCTAGGGCGGGGGACTACGAGCAGTACTTC. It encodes CSARAGDYEQYF.

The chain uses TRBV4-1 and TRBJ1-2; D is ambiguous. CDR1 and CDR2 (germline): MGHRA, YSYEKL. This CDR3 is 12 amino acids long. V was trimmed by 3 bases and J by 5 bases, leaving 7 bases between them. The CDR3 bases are TGCGCCAGCAGCCATGGGGATTATGGCTACACCTTC. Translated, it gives CASSHGDYGYTF.

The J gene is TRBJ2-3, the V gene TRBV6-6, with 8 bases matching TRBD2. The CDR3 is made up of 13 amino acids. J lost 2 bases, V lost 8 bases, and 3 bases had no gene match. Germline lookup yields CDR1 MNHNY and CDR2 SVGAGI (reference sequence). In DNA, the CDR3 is TGTGCCAGCCGGGGGGGGATCACAGATACGCAGTATTTT. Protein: CASRGGITDTQYF.